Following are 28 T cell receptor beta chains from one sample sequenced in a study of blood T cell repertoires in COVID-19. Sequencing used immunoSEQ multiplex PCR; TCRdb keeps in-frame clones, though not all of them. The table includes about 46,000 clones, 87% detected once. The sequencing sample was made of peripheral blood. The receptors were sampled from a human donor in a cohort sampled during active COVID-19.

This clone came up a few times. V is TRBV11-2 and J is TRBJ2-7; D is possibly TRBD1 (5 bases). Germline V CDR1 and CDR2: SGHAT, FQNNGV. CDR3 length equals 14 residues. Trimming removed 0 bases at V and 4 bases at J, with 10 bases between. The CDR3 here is CASSLDWAGYEQYF. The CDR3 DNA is TGTGCCAGCAGCTTAGATTGGGCAGGGTACGAGCAGTACTTC.

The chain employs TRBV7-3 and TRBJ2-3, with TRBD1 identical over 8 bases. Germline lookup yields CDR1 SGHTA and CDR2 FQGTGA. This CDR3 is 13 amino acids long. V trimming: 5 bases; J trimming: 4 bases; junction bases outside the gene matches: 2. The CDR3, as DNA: TGTGCCAGCAGCAAGACAGGGGCAGATACGCAGTATTTT. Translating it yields CASSKTGADTQYF.

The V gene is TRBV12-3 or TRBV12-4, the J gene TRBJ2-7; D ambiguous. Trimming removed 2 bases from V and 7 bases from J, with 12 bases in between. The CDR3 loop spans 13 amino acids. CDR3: CASSLSGSKEQYF. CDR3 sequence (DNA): TGTGCCAGCAGTTTAAGTGGCTCAAAAGAGCAGTACTTC.

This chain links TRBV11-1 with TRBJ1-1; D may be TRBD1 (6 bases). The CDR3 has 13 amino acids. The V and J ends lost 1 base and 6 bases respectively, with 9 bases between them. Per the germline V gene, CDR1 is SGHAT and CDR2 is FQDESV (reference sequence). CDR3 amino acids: CASSLGRGAEAFF. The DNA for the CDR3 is TGTGCCAGCAGCTTAGGCAGGGGCGCTGAAGCTTTCTTT.

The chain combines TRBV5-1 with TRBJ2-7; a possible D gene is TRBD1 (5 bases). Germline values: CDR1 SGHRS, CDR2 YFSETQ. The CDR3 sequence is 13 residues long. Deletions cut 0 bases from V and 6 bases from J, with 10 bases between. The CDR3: CASSLVREGEQYF. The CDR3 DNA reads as TGCGCCAGCAGCTTGGTCAGGGAAGGCGAGCAGTACTTC. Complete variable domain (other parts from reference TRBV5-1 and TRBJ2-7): KAGVTQTPRYLIKTRGQQVTLSCSPISGHRSVSWYQQTPGQGLQFLFEYFSETQRNKGNFPGRFSGRQFSNSRSEMNVSTLELGDSALYLCASSLVREGEQYFGPGTRLTVT.

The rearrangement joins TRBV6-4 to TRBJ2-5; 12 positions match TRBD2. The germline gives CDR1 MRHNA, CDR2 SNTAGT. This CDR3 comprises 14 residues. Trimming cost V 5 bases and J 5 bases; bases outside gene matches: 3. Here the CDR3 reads CASSPTSGGETQYF. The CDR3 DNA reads TGTGCCAGCAGTCCTACTAGCGGGGGGGAGACCCAGTACTTC.

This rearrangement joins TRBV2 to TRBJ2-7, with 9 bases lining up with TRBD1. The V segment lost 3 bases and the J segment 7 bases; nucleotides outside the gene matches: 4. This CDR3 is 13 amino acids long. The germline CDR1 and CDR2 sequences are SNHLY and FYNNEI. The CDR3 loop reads CASSDGTGREQYF. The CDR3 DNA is TGTGCCAGCAGTGACGGGACAGGGAGGGAGCAGTACTTC.

The CDR3 sequence is CASSLYQAGELFF. The CDR3 DNA sequence: TGTGCCAGCAGTTTATACCAGGCCGGGGAGCTGTTTTTT. The chain employs TRBV28 and TRBJ2-2; D unresolved. Germline V CDR1 and CDR2: MDHEN, SYDVKM. This CDR3 has 13 residues. V lost 1 base to trimming and J lost 6 bases, with 6 bases between them.

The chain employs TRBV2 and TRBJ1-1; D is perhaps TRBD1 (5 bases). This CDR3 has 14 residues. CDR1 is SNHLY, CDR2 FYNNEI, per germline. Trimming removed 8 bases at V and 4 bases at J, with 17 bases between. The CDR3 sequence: CASVPGAASTEAFF. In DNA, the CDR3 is TGTGCCAGCGTGCCTGGGGCGGCCTCCACTGAAGCTTTCTTT.

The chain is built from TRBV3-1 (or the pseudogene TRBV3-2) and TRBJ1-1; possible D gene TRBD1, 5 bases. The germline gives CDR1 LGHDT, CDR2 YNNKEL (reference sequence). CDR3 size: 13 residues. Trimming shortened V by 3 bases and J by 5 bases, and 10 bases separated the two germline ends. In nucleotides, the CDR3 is TGTGCCAGCAGCCAGGCCGGGGGGACTGAAGCTTTCTTT. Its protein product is CASSQAGGTEAFF.

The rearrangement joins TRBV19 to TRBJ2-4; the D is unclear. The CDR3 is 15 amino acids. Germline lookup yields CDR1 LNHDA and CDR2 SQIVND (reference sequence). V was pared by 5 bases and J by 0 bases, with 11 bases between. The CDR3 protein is CASSLARRAKNIQYF. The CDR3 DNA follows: TGTGCCAGTAGTTTGGCTAGAAGAGCCAAAAACATTCAGTACTTC.

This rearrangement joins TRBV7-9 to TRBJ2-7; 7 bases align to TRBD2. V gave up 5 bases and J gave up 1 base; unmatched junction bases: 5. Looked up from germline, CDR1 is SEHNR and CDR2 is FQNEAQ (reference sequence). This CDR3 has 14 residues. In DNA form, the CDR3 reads TGTGCCAGCAGCAGCCGGGACTATTCCTACGAGCAGTACTTC. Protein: CASSSRDYSYEQYF.

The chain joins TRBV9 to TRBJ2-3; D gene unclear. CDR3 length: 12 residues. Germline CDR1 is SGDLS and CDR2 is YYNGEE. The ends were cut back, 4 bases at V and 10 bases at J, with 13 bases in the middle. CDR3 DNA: TGTGCCAGCAGCCCTCGACCGAGGCCGCAGTATTTT. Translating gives CASSPRPRPQYF.

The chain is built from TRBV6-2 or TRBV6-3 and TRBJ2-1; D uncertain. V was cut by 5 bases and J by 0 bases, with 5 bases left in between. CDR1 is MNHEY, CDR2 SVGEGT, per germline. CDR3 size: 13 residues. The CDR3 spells CASSPFSYNEQFF. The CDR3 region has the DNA TGTGCCAGCAGTCCCTTCTCCTACAATGAGCAGTTCTTC.

The CDR3 spells CASSPRRSSDRETQYF. In DNA form, the CDR3 reads TGTGCCAGCAGCCCTAGGAGGTCATCAGATCGGGAGACCCAGTACTTC. This chain connects TRBV14 to TRBJ2-5, with D possibly matching TRBD2 (5 bases). Trimming stripped 4 bases from V and 5 bases from J, with 20 bases between. Germline loops: CDR1 SGHDN, CDR2 FVKESK. The CDR3 loop spans 16 amino acids. Full variable domain (remainder filled in from reference TRBV14 and TRBJ2-5): EAGVTQFPSHSVIEKGQTVTLRCDPISGHDNLYWYRRVMGKEIKFLLHFVKESKQDESGMPNNRFLAERTGGTYSTLKVQPAELEDSGVYFCASSPRRSSDRETQYFGPGTRLLVL.

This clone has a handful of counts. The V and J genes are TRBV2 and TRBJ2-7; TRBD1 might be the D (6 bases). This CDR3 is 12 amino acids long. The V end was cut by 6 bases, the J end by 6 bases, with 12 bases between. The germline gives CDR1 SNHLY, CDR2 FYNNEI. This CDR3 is CASRVTGLEQYF. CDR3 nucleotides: TGTGCCAGCAGGGTGACAGGACTCGAGCAGTACTTC.

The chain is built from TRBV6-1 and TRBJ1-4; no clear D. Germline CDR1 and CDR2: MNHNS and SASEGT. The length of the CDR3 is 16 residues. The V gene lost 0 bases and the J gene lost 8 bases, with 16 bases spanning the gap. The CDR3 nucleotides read TGTGCCAGCAGTGAAGCGCTCGGGAATTATGGGGAAAAACTGTTTTTT. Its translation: CASSEALGNYGEKLFF.

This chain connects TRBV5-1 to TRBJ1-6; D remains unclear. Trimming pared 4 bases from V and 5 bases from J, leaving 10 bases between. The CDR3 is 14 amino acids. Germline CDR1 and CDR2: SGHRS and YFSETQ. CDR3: CASSPRGHNSPLHF. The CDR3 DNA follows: TGCGCCAGCAGCCCCAGAGGCCATAATTCACCCCTCCACTTT.

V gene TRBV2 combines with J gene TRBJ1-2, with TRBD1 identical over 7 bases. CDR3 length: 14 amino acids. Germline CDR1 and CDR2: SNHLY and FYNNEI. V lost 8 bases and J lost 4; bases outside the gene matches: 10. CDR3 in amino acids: CASRPGQPPYGYTF. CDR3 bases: TGTGCCAGCCGACCGGGACAGCCACCCTATGGCTACACCTTC.

The CDR3 sequence is CASSLMASGAPGEQFF. As DNA, the CDR3 is TGTGCCAGCAGTTTAATGGCTAGCGGAGCGCCCGGGGAACAGTTCTTC. The rearrangement uses TRBV27 and TRBJ2-1, with 7 positions matching TRBD2. This CDR3 contains 16 residues. Germline CDR1 reads MNHEY; CDR2 reads SMNVEV (reference sequence). The trim removed 2 bases at V and 13 bases at J, leaving 17 bases unmatched.

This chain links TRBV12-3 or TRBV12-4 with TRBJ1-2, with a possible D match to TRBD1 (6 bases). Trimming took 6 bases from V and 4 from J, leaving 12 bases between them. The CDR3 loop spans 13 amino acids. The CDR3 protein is CASSPGVVYGYTF. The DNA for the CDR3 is TGTGCCAGCAGCCCAGGGGTTGTCTATGGCTACACCTTC.

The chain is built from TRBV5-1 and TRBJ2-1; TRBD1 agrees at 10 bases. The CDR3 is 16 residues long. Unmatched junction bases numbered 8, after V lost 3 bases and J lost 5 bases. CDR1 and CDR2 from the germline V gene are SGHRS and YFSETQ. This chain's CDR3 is CASSSSTGTGDNEQFF. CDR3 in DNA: TGCGCCAGCAGCTCGTCAACCGGGACAGGGGACAATGAGCAGTTCTTC.

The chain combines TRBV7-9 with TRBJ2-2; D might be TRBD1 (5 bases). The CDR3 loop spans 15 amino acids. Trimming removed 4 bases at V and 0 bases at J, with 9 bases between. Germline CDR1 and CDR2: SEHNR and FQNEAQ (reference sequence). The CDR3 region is CASSYPDTNTGELFF. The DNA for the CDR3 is TGTGCCAGCAGCTACCCGGACACGAACACCGGGGAGCTGTTTTTT.

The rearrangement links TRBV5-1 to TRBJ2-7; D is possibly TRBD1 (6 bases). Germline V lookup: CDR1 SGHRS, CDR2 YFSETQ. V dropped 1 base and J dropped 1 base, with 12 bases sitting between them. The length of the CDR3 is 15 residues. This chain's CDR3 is CASSLKGDESYEQYF. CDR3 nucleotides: TGCGCCAGCAGCTTGAAGGGGGATGAATCCTACGAGCAGTACTTC.

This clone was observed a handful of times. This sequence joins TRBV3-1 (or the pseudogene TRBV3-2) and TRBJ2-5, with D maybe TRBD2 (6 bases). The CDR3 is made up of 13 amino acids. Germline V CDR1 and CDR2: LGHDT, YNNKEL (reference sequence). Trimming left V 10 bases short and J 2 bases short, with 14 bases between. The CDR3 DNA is TGTGCCATCCGGACTATCCCTCAAGAGACCCAGTACTTC. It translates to CAIRTIPQETQYF.

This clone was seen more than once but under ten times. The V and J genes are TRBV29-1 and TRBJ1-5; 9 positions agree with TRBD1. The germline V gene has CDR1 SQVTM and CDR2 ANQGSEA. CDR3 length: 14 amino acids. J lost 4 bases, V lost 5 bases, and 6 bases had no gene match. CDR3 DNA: TGCAGCGTTCAGGACAGGGGAGGTAATCAGCCCCAGCATTTT. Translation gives CSVQDRGGNQPQHF.

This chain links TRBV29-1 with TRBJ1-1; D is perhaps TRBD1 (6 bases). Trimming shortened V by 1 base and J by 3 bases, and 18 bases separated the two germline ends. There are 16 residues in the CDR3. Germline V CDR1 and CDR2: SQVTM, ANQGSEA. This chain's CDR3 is CSVEASRRGWDTEAFF. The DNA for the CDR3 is TGCAGCGTTGAAGCATCTAGAAGGGGGTGGGACACTGAAGCTTTCTTT.

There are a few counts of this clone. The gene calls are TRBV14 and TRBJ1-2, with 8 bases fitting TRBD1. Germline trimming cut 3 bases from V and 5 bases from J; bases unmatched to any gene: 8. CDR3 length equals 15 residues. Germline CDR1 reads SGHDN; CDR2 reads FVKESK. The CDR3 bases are TGTGCCAGCAGCCAGACTCAGGGGGCAGGTTATGGCTACACCTTC. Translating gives CASSQTQGAGYGYTF.